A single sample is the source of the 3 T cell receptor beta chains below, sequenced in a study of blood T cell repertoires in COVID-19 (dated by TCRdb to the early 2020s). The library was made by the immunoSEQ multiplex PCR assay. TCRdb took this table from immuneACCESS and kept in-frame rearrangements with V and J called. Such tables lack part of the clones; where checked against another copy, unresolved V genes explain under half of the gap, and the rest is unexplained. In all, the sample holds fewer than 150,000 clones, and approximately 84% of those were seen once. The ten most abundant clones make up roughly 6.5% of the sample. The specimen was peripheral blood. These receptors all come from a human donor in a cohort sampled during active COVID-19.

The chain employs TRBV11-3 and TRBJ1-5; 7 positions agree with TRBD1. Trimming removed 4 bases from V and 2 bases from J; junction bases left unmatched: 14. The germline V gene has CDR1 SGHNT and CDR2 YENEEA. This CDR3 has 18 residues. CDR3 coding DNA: TGTGCCAGCAGCTCAAACCTCAACTCGACAGGGCGCAATCAGCCCCAGCATTTT. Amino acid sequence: CASSSNLNSTGRNQPQHF.

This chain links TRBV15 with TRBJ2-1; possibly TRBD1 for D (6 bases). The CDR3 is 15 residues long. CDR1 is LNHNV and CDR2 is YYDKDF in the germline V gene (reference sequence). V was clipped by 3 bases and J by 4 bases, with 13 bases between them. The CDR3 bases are TGTGCCACCAGCAGCCGACAGGAATCTTACAATGAGCAGTTCTTC. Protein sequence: CATSSRQESYNEQFF.

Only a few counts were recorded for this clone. CDR3 in amino acids: CASSLDRGYTDTQYF. The CDR3 DNA reads as TGTGCCAGCAGCCTCGACAGGGGGTATACAGATACGCAGTATTTT. This sequence joins TRBV7-2 and TRBJ2-3; TRBD1 matches 9 bases. Germline V gene sequence: CDR1 SGHTA, CDR2 FQGNSA. This CDR3 is built from 15 residues. Unmatched junction bases numbered 6, after V lost 5 bases and J lost 3 bases.